The present T cell receptor (beta chain) was sequenced within a study of blood T cells in healthy people across ages. It was with a sample-barcoded 5' primer and a J-beta primer mix that a second PCR of roughly 6 to 12 cycles was run. MiXCR, applied by TCRdb to the 5' RACE reads, yields one record per CDR3 protein. The data show 600,000 to 850,000 distinct CDR3 sequences, with 25% seen just once and more than 8.5% held by the top ten. The authors isolated at least 7 million PBMCs per sample. The CDR3 is made up of 16 amino acids. The germline V gene encodes CDR1 DFQATT and CDR2 SNEGSKA (reference sequence). With respect to this clonotype: An end of the junction does not agree with germline; a read error may underlie this.

The sample was also linked to a second study, of T cells of mothers and their children. From that second work: In both related and unrelated pairs, TCR recombination output is shaped similarly by thymic selection. There was no detection of any persistent microchimeric T cell clones.

V is TRBV20-1 and J is TRBJ2-5; 7 positions agree with TRBD2. The sequencing sample was made of blood. This clonotype was obtained from a boy aged 5-17 years in good health. CDR3 protein: CSVRDAGDEGQETQYF. For the CDR3, the DNA is TGTAGTGTTAGAGATGCGGGGGACGAAGGCCAAGAGACCCAGTACTTC.